Below, 32 T cell receptor beta chains from the same sample are listed, as sequenced in a study of tissue T cells after allogeneic stem cell transplantation. The time point: mouse harvest day 7 after allogeneic transplant. The graft held 10^6 splenic CD5+ T cells and 10^7 T-cell-depleted bone marrow cells. Profiled with immunoSEQ multiplex PCR; TCRdb holds only in-frame clones, not every one. The data contain thousands of clones, around two fifths of them singletons. Sequencing was performed on skin. Receptors originate from a female BALB/c mouse given C57BL/6 T cells with graft-versus-host disease after an allogeneic hematopoietic cell transplant.

As for this clone: All gene names here are mouse names. The read terminates 1 residue before the CDR3 end, so the remaining end is supplied by the germline J gene. This chain links TRBV15 with TRBJ1-1, with D perhaps TRBD1 (5 bases). Trimming pared 3 bases from V and 7 bases from J, leaving 12 bases between. The length of the CDR3 is 13 residues. Germline lookup yields CDR1 SGHND and CDR2 FRSKSL. The sequenced CDR3 bases are TGTGCCAGCAGTTTGGGGGGAACAGAAGAAGTCTTC. This codes for CASSLGGTEEVF. The whole CDR3 region reads CASSLGGTEEVFF.

Of note for this clone: The germline and genes are mouse ones. The read ends 1 residue before the CDR3 terminus; that terminus is restored from the germline J gene. The chain combines TRBV13-1 with TRBJ1-1; TRBD1 matches at 7 bases. V lost 2 bases, J lost 6 bases, and 4 bases stayed unmatched. Germline values: CDR1 NSHNY, CDR2 SYGAGN. The CDR3 is made up of 13 amino acids. The CDR3 here is CASSDRGKAEVFF. The DNA read from the CDR3 is TGTGCCAGCAGTGACAGGGGGAAGGCAGAAGTCTTC.

Notes on this clone: Gene names are the mouse ones. With the read ending 1 residue before the CDR3 end, the germline J gene is used to fill in that end. This chain uses TRBV26 with TRBJ2-3, with D uncertain. The length of the CDR3 is 16 residues. V lost 0 bases and J 0 bases, leaving 10 bases between the germline ends. The germline V gene has CDR1 KGHPV and CDR2 FQNQEV (reference sequence). CDR3 sequence reads: CASSLSAFLSAETLYF. The CDR3 bases that were read are TGTGCCAGCAGTCTGTCTGCCTTTCTTAGTGCAGAAACGCTGTAT.

In regard to this clone: Gene names and germline refer to mouse. The CDR3 here is CASSLAGSGNTLYF. The CDR3 DNA, read in part, is TGTGCCAGCAGCTTAGCCGGTTCTGGAAATACGCTCTAT. This sequence joins TRBV3 and TRBJ1-3; D gene uncertain. The read terminates 1 residue before the CDR3 end, so the remaining end is supplied by the germline J gene. The CDR3 consists of 14 residues. CDR1 SNHLY and CDR2 FYNGKV come from the germline V gene (reference sequence). V was shortened by 0 bases and J by 0 bases, with 3 bases between the two germline ends.

For this clone: Genes here carry mouse names. Sequencing ends 1 residue short of the CDR3 end; the germline J gene provides the rest. The rearrangement uses TRBV26 and TRBJ2-3; D gene ambiguous. Germline V gene lookup returns CDR1 KGHPV and CDR2 FQNQEV (reference sequence). The V gene lost 4 bases and the J gene lost 0 bases, with 11 bases spanning the gap. This CDR3 spans 15 amino acids. CDR3 DNA (partial): TGTGCCAGCAGTCGGGCGGGGTCTAGTGCAGAAACGCTGTAT. It encodes CASSRAGSSAETLY. From start to end, the CDR3 is CASSRAGSSAETLYF.

The table lists this clone with a few counts. Gene names refer to mouse genes. The read terminates 1 residue ahead of where the CDR3 ends, so the germline J gene completes it. This chain links TRBV12-1 with TRBJ1-4; D is possibly TRBD1 (6 bases). The CDR3 spans 15 residues. Trimming left V 2 bases short and J 0 bases short, with 9 bases between. Germline V lookup: CDR1 SGHSN, CDR2 HYEKVE. CDR3 amino acids: CASSRDIISNERLFF. CDR3 bases read: TGTGCCAGCTCTCGGGACATCATTTCCAACGAAAGATTATTT.

About this clone: Gene names are mouse gene names. The DNA ends 1 residue before the CDR3 does, and the rest of the CDR3 is filled in from the germline J gene. This sequence joins TRBV5 and TRBJ2-5; 9 bases agree with TRBD2. The CDR3 covers 16 residues. J lost 0 bases, V lost 4 bases, and 5 bases had no gene match. Germline CDR1 reads LGHNA; CDR2 reads YNLKQL (reference sequence). The CDR3 reads CASSPAWGGNQDTQYF. CDR3 DNA, as far as it was read: TGTGCCAGCAGCCCCGCCTGGGGGGGTAACCAAGACACCCAGTAC.

This clone was counted between two and nine times. These gene names are mouse names. The CDR3 end lies 1 residue beyond the end of the read and is filled in from the germline J gene. This sequence joins TRBV26 and TRBJ1-3, with 9 positions matching TRBD1. The CDR3 has 14 residues. CDR1 KGHPV and CDR2 FQNQEV come from the germline V gene (reference sequence). J gave up 0 bases and V 8 bases, and 2 bases lay outside the gene matches. CDR3 DNA (partial): TGTGCCAGCGGACAGGGGAATTCTGGAAATACGCTCTAT. It translates to CASGQGNSGNTLY. In full, the CDR3 reads CASGQGNSGNTLYF.

Comment on this clone: Gene labels here are mouse ones. The CDR3 end is not reached by the read, which stops 1 residue before it; the germline J gene fills it in. This chain connects TRBV23 to TRBJ2-2. The V gene's germline CDR1 is KGHTA and CDR2 FQNQQP. This CDR3 has 15 amino acids. Incomplete CDR3 DNA: TGCTCCAGCAGTCAATCGGTTTCAAACACCGGGCAGCTCTAC. It yields the protein CSSSQSVSNTGQLY. The whole CDR3 sequence reads CSSSQSVSNTGQLYF.

Of note for this clone: All gene names here are mouse names. The read stops 1 residue short of the end of the CDR3; the missing end is completed from the germline J gene. This chain uses TRBV23 with TRBJ2-4; TRBD2, the table's D call, lacks a check against the DNA. The CDR3 extends over 15 amino acids. Germline V gene data show CDR1 as KGHTA and CDR2 as FQNQQP. The part of the CDR3 DNA that was read is TGCTCCAGCAGTCCGACTGGGGGGGCGTGGAACACCTTGTAC. It codes for CSSSPTGGAWNTLY. The complete CDR3 protein is CSSSPTGGAWNTLYF.

On this clone: Gene names are the mouse ones. CDR3 in amino acids: CASSPGAPLYF. Partial CDR3 DNA: TGTGCCAGCTCTCCGGGGGCGCCCCTCTAC. The J gene is TRBJ1-6, the V gene TRBV12-1, with D perhaps matching TRBD1 (5 bases). The read stops 1 residue short of the end of the CDR3; the missing end is completed from the germline J gene. TRBJ1-6 falls under the ORF class, with uncertain function. V was clipped by 2 bases and J by 11 bases, with 6 bases between them. The CDR3 length is 11 residues. Germline CDR1 SGHSN, CDR2 HYEKVE.

A few counts support this clone. The listed genes are named as in mouse. The CDR3 sequence: CSSSQSTGYEQYF. The CDR3 DNA, read in part, is TGCTCCAGCAGTCAATCGACAGGGTATGAACAGTAC. This chain uses TRBV23 with TRBJ2-7; the DNA was not used to check the table's D call, TRBD1. The DNA ends 1 residue before the CDR3 does, and the rest of the CDR3 is filled in from the germline J gene. Germline V lookup: CDR1 KGHTA, CDR2 FQNQQP. The CDR3 loop spans 13 amino acids.

For this clone: Genes and germline come from the mouse. The DNA ends 1 residue before the CDR3 does, and the rest of the CDR3 is filled in from the germline J gene. This sequence joins TRBV12-1 and TRBJ1-1; D is perhaps TRBD1 (6 bases). The CDR3 runs 15 residues. CDR1 and CDR2 (germline): SGHSN, HYEKVE. Trimming left V 0 bases short and J 1 base short, with 11 bases between. Here the CDR3 reads CASSLERGGNTEVFF. The CDR3 DNA, read in part, is TGTGCCAGCTCTCTCGAGAGGGGGGGGAACACAGAAGTCTTC.

This clone showed up just once. Gene names are the mouse ones. The read ends 1 residue early relative to the CDR3; the germline J gene fills the gap. This sequence joins TRBV3 and TRBJ1-5; D is unclear. Trimming stripped 2 bases from V and 0 bases from J, with 2 bases between. This CDR3 is 13 amino acids long. Germline V gene sequence: CDR1 SNHLY, CDR2 FYNGKV (reference sequence). Partial CDR3 DNA: TGTGCCAGCAGCTTAAATAACAACCAGGCTCCGCTT. Residues: CASSLNNNQAPL. The full CDR3 reads CASSLNNNQAPLF.

A few counts support this clone. The gene names given are mouse names. The read terminates 1 residue before the CDR3 end, so the remaining end is supplied by the germline J gene. The chain links TRBV26 to TRBJ2-5; 9 bases match TRBD1. Trimming cost V 3 bases and J 6 bases; bases outside gene matches: 4. The CDR3 runs to 14 residues. The V gene's germline CDR1 is KGHPV and CDR2 FQNQEV (reference sequence). CDR3 DNA, as far as it was read: TGTGCCAGCAGTCTCCGGACAGGGGAGGACACCCAGTAC. This codes for CASSLRTGEDTQY. The full CDR3 sequence reads CASSLRTGEDTQYF.

This clone showed up just a few times. Gene names and germline match the mouse. The CDR3 DNA, read in part, is TGTGCCAGCAGTCTGTCCTGGGGGGGTTATGCTGAGCAGTTC. It yields the protein CASSLSWGGYAEQF. The CDR3 in its entirety is CASSLSWGGYAEQFF. This chain links TRBV26 with TRBJ2-1, with 9 bases fitting TRBD2. The CDR3 is cut off 1 residue early in the read; its end comes from the germline J gene. V lost 0 bases and J lost 4; bases outside the gene matches: 1. Germline loops: CDR1 KGHPV, CDR2 FQNQEV (reference sequence). This CDR3 comprises 15 residues.

Worth noting for this clone: Gene names and germline match the mouse. The DNA ends 1 residue before the CDR3 does, and the rest of the CDR3 is filled in from the germline J gene. The chain uses TRBV3 and TRBJ2-7, with 9 positions matching TRBD1. The CDR3 is made up of 14 amino acids. With V trimmed by 1 base and J by 6 bases, 4 bases remained unmatched. Germline V gene data show CDR1 as SNHLY and CDR2 as FYNGKV (reference sequence). The sequenced CDR3 bases are TGTGCCAGCAGCTTAGGGGGACAGGGAAGTGAACAGTAC. Its translation is CASSLGGQGSEQY. The CDR3 as a whole reads CASSLGGQGSEQYF.

A remark on this clone: These gene names are mouse names. The CDR3 end falls 1 residue outside the read, so it is completed with the germline J gene. The chain employs TRBV23 and TRBJ2-7; TRBD1 is the table's D call, not checked against the DNA. CDR3 length equals 14 residues. Germline-derived CDR1 and CDR2 are KGHTA and FQNQQP. CDR3 loop: CSSSQKQGSIKQYF. Incomplete CDR3 DNA: TGCTCCAGCAGTCAAAAACAGGGTTCTATTAAACAGTAC.

Note on this clone: Gene names follow the mouse nomenclature. The read comes to an end 1 residue before the CDR3 does, leaving the germline J gene to fill in the end. The rearrangement uses TRBV17 and TRBJ2-7; 7 positions match TRBD2. CDR1 is MNHDT and CDR2 is YYDKIL in the germline V gene. Trimming cost V 6 bases and J 3 bases; bases outside gene matches: 2. The length of the CDR3 is 12 residues. CDR3 loop: CASRLGFYEQYF. CDR3 DNA, as far as it was read: TGTGCTAGCAGACTGGGGTTCTATGAACAGTAC.

This clone was seen just once. The germline and genes are mouse ones. Sequencing ends 1 residue short of the CDR3 end; the germline J gene provides the rest. The chain is built from TRBV19 and TRBJ2-7; D remains unclear. The CDR3 consists of 12 residues. CDR1 and CDR2 from the germline V gene are FNHDT and SITEND (reference sequence). Trimming removed 1 base at V and 3 bases at J, with 5 bases between. The sequenced CDR3 bases are TGTGCCAGCAGTATATGGATCTATGAACAGTAC. Its protein is CASSIWIYEQY. The full CDR3 reads CASSIWIYEQYF.

This clone is termed medium-sized (0.01 to 0.1%). Gene names refer to mouse genes. The read comes to an end 1 residue before the CDR3 does, leaving the germline J gene to fill in the end. The chain is built from TRBV15 and TRBJ2-7, with a weak D call TRBD2 (7 bases). Germline V CDR1 and CDR2: SGHND, FRSKSL. Between the trimmed V and J ends, which lost 1 base and 2 bases, there was a span of 9 bases. CDR3 length: 14 residues. CDR3 residues: CASSLGGAAYEQYF. The DNA read from the CDR3 is TGTGCCAGCAGTTTAGGGGGGGCAGCCTATGAACAGTAC.

About this clone: Mouse gene names and germline throughout. The CDR3 end lies 1 residue beyond the end of the read and is filled in from the germline J gene. The gene calls are TRBV16 and TRBJ2-5, with a tentative D call TRBD1 (5 bases). Germline-derived CDR1 and CDR2 are SGHSA and FRNQAP. Trimming stripped 4 bases from V and 4 bases from J, with 9 bases between. The CDR3 runs 13 residues. The CDR3 bases that were read are TGTGCAAGCAGCTCCGACAGAAAAGACACCCAGTAC. This encodes CASSSDRKDTQY. The entire CDR3 protein is CASSSDRKDTQYF.

For this clone: Mouse germline and gene names are used. The read finishes 1 residue shy of the CDR3 end, and the germline J gene is used to complete it. This chain joins TRBV16 and TRBJ2-5; D gene uncertain. The CDR3 has 14 amino acids. From germline, CDR1 is SGHSA and CDR2 FRNQAP. Trimming pared 0 bases from V and 2 bases from J, leaving 6 bases between. Incomplete CDR3 DNA: TGTGCAAGCAGCTTAGAAGGCGGCCAAGACACCCAGTAC. This translates into CASSLEGGQDTQY. The CDR3 in full is CASSLEGGQDTQYF.

This clone was observed a few times. Genes here carry mouse names. The sequence runs out 1 residue before the end of the CDR3; the remainder is reconstructed from the germline J gene. The chain has TRBV26 and TRBJ2-1; 7 nucleotides match TRBD1. V lost 8 bases to trimming and J lost 1 base; unmatched junction nucleotides: 2. The length of the CDR3 is 13 residues. The germline CDR1 and CDR2 sequences are KGHPV and FQNQEV (reference sequence). The DNA read from the CDR3 is TGTGCCAGCCAGACAGGGAACTATGCTGAGCAGTTC. This sequence encodes CASQTGNYAEQF. The whole CDR3 sequence reads CASQTGNYAEQFF.

For this clone: Gene names denote mouse genes. The read is 1 residue too short to cover the CDR3 end, so that end is filled in from the germline J gene. This same CDR3 is encoded by further DNA sequences in the sample. This chain uses TRBV26 with TRBJ1-3; D is unresolved. Germline assignment: CDR1 KGHPV and CDR2 FQNQEV (reference sequence). This CDR3 contains 14 residues. V was pared by 3 bases and J by 0 bases, with 6 bases between. CDR3 bases read: TGTGCCAGCAGTCTTGGCAATTCTGGAAATACGCTCTAT. Protein: CASSLGNSGNTLY. The full CDR3 protein is CASSLGNSGNTLYF.

Turning to this clone: The genes and germline here are from mouse. The CDR3 is cut off 1 residue early in the read; its end comes from the germline J gene. The chain employs TRBV26 and TRBJ1-3; weak D call: TRBD1 (5 bases). The germline V and J ends were trimmed by 5 bases and 5 bases, with 13 bases remaining between them. The CDR3 consists of 14 residues. Per germline, CDR1 KGHPV and CDR2 FQNQEV (reference sequence). The CDR3 loop reads CASSLTESRNTLYF. The part of the CDR3 DNA that was read is TGTGCCAGCAGTTTGACAGAGTCCCGAAATACGCTCTAT.

Note on this clone: Genes and germline are mouse. Sequencing ends 1 residue short of the CDR3 end; the germline J gene provides the rest. The rearrangement links TRBV13-2 to TRBJ1-2, with D perhaps TRBD1 (5 bases). V was trimmed by 0 bases and J by 3 bases, leaving 12 bases between them. Germline CDR1 is NNHNN and CDR2 is SYGAGS (reference sequence). The CDR3 is 15 residues long. Incomplete CDR3 DNA: TGTGCCAGCGGTGATGCCCCAGGGAGGGACTCCGACTACACC. Translated: CASGDAPGRDSDYT. The complete CDR3 reads CASGDAPGRDSDYTF.

This clone appeared a few times. The gene names here belong to mouse. The read stops 1 residue short of the end of the CDR3; the missing end is completed from the germline J gene. The chain carries TRBV13-2 and TRBJ1-3; tentatively, D is TRBD1 (6 bases). Trimming removed 1 base from V and 2 bases from J, with 7 bases in between. Per the germline V gene, CDR1 is NNHNN and CDR2 is SYGAGS (reference sequence). The CDR3 runs 14 residues. CDR3 DNA (partial): TGTGCCAGCGGTGATCAGGGGACTGGAAATACGCTCTAT. Amino acid sequence: CASGDQGTGNTLY. The complete CDR3 protein is CASGDQGTGNTLYF.

This clone is deemed medium-sized. Mouse gene names apply. The CDR3 is cut off 1 residue early in the read; its end comes from the germline J gene. The V call is TRBV13-3, the J call TRBJ1-4; no reliable D call. Germline CDR1 is NNHDY and CDR2 is SYVADS. CDR3 length: 14 residues. Deletions cut 2 bases from V and 1 base from J, with 6 bases between. The CDR3 sequence is CASSEADSNERLFF. The part of the CDR3 DNA that was read is TGTGCCAGCAGTGAGGCAGATTCCAACGAAAGATTATTT.

This clone was seen a handful of times. The listed genes are named as in mouse. The missing CDR3 end, 1 residue past where the read stops, is filled in from the germline J gene. The chain uses TRBV23 and TRBJ2-7; the D call TRBD2 from the table was never checked on the DNA. The CDR3 length is 13 residues. Per the germline V gene, CDR1 is KGHTA and CDR2 is FQNQQP. CDR3 sequence: CSSRRTGAYEQYF. CDR3 DNA, as far as it was read: TGCTCCAGCAGGAGGACTGGGGCCTATGAACAGTAC.

Turning to this clone: Gene names are the mouse ones. With the read ending 1 residue before the CDR3 end, the germline J gene is used to fill in that end. The chain links TRBV29 to TRBJ1-1; no clear D. V was trimmed by 3 bases and J by 3 bases, leaving 2 bases between them. The germline V gene has CDR1 MSHET and CDR2 SYDVDS. The CDR3 is 11 amino acids. The CDR3 loop reads CASSLYTEVFF. Partial CDR3 DNA: TGTGCTAGCAGTTTGTACACAGAAGTCTTC.

This clone ranks as medium-sized. Mouse names are used for the genes. Coverage ceases 1 residue before the CDR3 finishes, and the germline J gene fills in the end. The chain links TRBV29 to TRBJ2-5; D might be TRBD1 (6 bases). Trimming cost V 6 bases and J 2 bases, with 9 bases left between them. Per germline, CDR1 MSHET and CDR2 SYDVDS. The CDR3 is made up of 13 amino acids. CDR3 sequence reads: CASSRDIQDTQYF. The CDR3 bases that were read are TGTGCTAGCAGCCGGGACATCCAAGACACCCAGTAC.